The rows below give T cell receptor beta chains drawn from one sample of a study of cytomegalovirus exposure and HLA in healthy donors. Here immunoSEQ multiplex PCR was the method, and the copy in TCRdb shows in-frame clones only, minus some. The table lists about 95,000 clones, 65% to 90% of them singletons. Sequenced input: PBMCs. These receptor sequences come from a man in his thirties or forties in good health and CMV-seropositive. CDR3s include the opening cysteine and the closing phenylalanine or tryptophan. D genes are given only for firm matches. Size tells how often a clone was seen (once, few, many) or the class of an expanded clone, and some rows leave it out.

TRBV5-1	TRBJ2-2	NA	NA	CASSLVGATNTGELFF
TRBV5-1	TRBJ2-1	NA	NA	CASSLRDTVYNEQFF
TRBV5-4	TRBJ1-3	NA	NA	CASTYRDSGNTIYF
TRBV6-5	TRBJ2-7	many	NA	CASSYYPRTAYEQYF
TRBV20-1	TRBJ1-4	NA	TRBD1	CSANGQGKLFF
TRBV6-5	TRBJ1-4	NA	TRBD1	CASSREQGTNEKLFF
TRBV5-1	TRBJ1-2	NA	TRBD1	CASSLQTGLDYGYTF
TRBV5-1	TRBJ2-7	once	TRBD1	CASSLDTGDVYEQYF
TRBV4-1	TRBJ2-1	NA	NA	CASSQTGIRGNEQFF
TRBV6-6	TRBJ2-1	NA	TRBD1	CASSTPGTGSYNEQFF
TRBV6-6	TRBJ1-5	NA	TRBD1	CASSNIGQGNQPQHF
TRBV29-1	TRBJ2-1	NA	TRBD2	CIMGREKYNEQFF
TRBV28	TRBJ1-2	NA	NA	CASRRGGGNYGYTF
TRBV7-9	TRBJ2-1	few	TRBD1	CASNGQGSYNEQFF
TRBV5-4	TRBJ1-3	NA	NA	CASSGSGGEVNTIYF
TRBV11-2	TRBJ1-2	NA	TRBD1	CASSPTGQGLGYGYTF
TRBV11-2	TRBJ2-1	NA	NA	CASSQDRTPRNEQFF
TRBV10-2	TRBJ2-7	NA	TRBD2	CASSDRLAGPDYEQYF
TRBV18	TRBJ1-1	NA	NA	CASSRGVGNTEAFF
TRBV5-1	TRBJ2-7	NA	TRBD2	CASSSTGTSGNYEQYF
TRBV6-6	TRBJ2-7	NA	TRBD1	CASSPTPGQAYEQYF
TRBV10-1	TRBJ2-6	NA	TRBD1	CASSGGQGSGANVLTF
TRBV10-3	TRBJ2-5	NA	TRBD2	CAISPGRRGGETQYF
TRBV28	TRBJ2-5	NA	NA	CASNRGLQETQYF
TRBV2	TRBJ2-7	NA	TRBD2	CASSILAGGTYEQYF
TRBV6-5	TRBJ1-2	few	NA	CASTQGLSNYGYTF
TRBV5-6	TRBJ2-3	NA	NA	CASSSGIDTDTQYF
TRBV25-1	TRBJ2-1	NA	NA	CASSEWALDNEQFF
TRBV5-1	TRBJ2-7	NA	NA	CASSLGGVEQYF
TRBV28	TRBJ2-7	NA	NA	CASGSLGAVTYEQYF
TRBV7-9	TRBJ2-1	NA	NA	CASSLSDINEQFF
TRBV4-1	TRBJ1-2	NA	NA	CASSQFVTVNYGYTF
TRBV29-1	TRBJ2-1	few	TRBD2	CSAGLAGEHEQFF
TRBV10-3	TRBJ2-1	few	TRBD1	CAISDTGGEQFF
TRBV18	NA	NA	TRBD2	CASSPGVRQGGYEQYF
TRBV6-5	TRBJ2-7	NA	TRBD1	CASSRKWDSSYEQYF
TRBV11-2	TRBJ1-1	NA	NA	CASRLIGVQTEAFF
TRBV7-6	TRBJ2-7	NA	NA	CASSGPGASGPYEQYF
TRBV5-4	TRBJ1-4	NA	NA	CASSLGTDYEKLFF
TRBV11-2	TRBJ2-7	NA	TRBD2	CASSLRSAGGPYEQYF
TRBV19	TRBJ2-7	NA	NA	CASSISGNEQYF
TRBV30	TRBJ2-2	NA	TRBD1	CAWSVTGVAGELFF
TRBV30	TRBJ1-3	NA	NA	CAWTTGSSGNTIYF
TRBV5-1	TRBJ1-4	NA	TRBD1	CASSPETGTFEKLFF
TRBV18	TRBJ2-7	NA	NA	CASSPPGRTSSYEQYF
TRBV28	NA	NA	TRBD2	CASSLSASGSSYEQYF
TRBV10-3	NA	NA	NA	CAISERQDYEQYF
TRBV28	TRBJ1-2	NA	TRBD1	CASSPGDRGGYGYTF
TRBV30	TRBJ1-2	once	TRBD1	CAWSVRPDRAYGYTF
TRBV28	TRBJ2-5	once	NA	CASLTSKLGGWGETQYF
TRBV5-1	TRBJ2-7	NA	NA	CASRRDTLYEQYF
TRBV28	TRBJ2-1	NA	TRBD2	CASLSGRSYNEQFF
TRBV6-1	TRBJ1-4	NA	NA	CASSEMGEGRLFF
TRBV28	TRBJ1-5	NA	TRBD1	CASSLLDRATQPQHF